Listed below are T cell receptor beta chains from one sample, sequenced in a study of T cell changes during pregnancy in multiple sclerosis. Sequencing was performed with immunoSEQ multiplex PCR; in TCRdb, only in-frame clones are kept and a portion is missing. The table lists some 100,000 clones, around nine tenths of them singletons, with more than 0.95% in the top ten. The sample consisted of peripheral blood, taken in the second trimester of pregnancy. All receptors come from a female donor with multiple sclerosis, enrolled in a pregnancy study. CDR3s include the opening cysteine and the closing phenylalanine or tryptophan. A D gene is named only where the DNA matches it firmly. A clone size is listed for some rows: how often the clone was seen (once, few, many), or a class if it is expanded.

-	TRBD1	TRBV7-2	TRBJ1-5	TGTGCCAGCAGCTTAGCGCTACCTGGGCAGGGGGTCGCGCCCCAGCATTTT	CASSLALPGQGVAPQHF
-	TRBD1	TRBV19	TRBJ2-1	TGTGCCTCCCGACCCGGGACAGGGGTTGGGGTGCAGTTCTTC	CASRPGTGVGVQFF
-	-	TRBV5-6	TRBJ1-5	TGTGCCAGCAGCTTCGCAGGCAATCAGCCCCAGCATTTT	CASSFAGNQPQHF
-	-	TRBV15	TRBJ2-1	TGTGCCACCAGCAGAGAGCGGCTCTACAATGAGCAGTTCTTC	CATSRERLYNEQFF
-	TRBD2	TRBV19	TRBJ2-5	TGTGCCAGTAGTATAGGCCCAGGGACAGACAGAGCGGGAGGGACCCAAGAGACCCAGTACTTC	CASSIGPGTDRAGGTQETQYF
-	TRBD2	TRBV6-7	TRBJ2-3	TGTGCCAGTCCTCTAGCGGGAGATGTCACAGATACGCAGTATTTT	CASPLAGDVTDTQYF
-	-	TRBV27	TRBJ2-7	TGTGCCAGCAGCTCGACGCGTAGCGGACGCTCCTACGAGCAGTACTTC	CASSSTRSGRSYEQYF
-	-	TRBV7-8	TRBJ2-5	TGTGCCAGCAGCCCCCTCACAGGGACAAACCAAGAGACCCAGTACTTC	CASSPLTGTNQETQYF
-	TRBD1	TRBV6-1	TRBJ2-7	TGTGCCACCCTAAGGGACAGGGGTACCTACGAGCAGTACTTC	CATLRDRGTYEQYF
few	-	TRBV2	TRBJ1-1	TGTGCCAGCAGACGGACAGAGAACACTGAAGCTTTCTTT	CASRRTENTEAFF
-	TRBD2	TRBV4-1	TRBJ2-7	TGCGCCAGCAGCCTCGTATTTAGCGGGAGGGGCCTTACCTACGAGCAGTACTTC	CASSLVFSGRGLTYEQYF
-	TRBD1	TRBV7-8	TRBJ1-1	TGTGCCAGCACCCTGACAGGGCCGGGGACTGAAGCTTTCTTT	CASTLTGPGTEAFF
once	TRBD2	TRBV9	TRBJ2-3	TGTGCCAGTTCCCGGGGGGGGACAGATACGCAGTATTTT	CASSRGGTDTQYF
-	TRBD2	TRBV28	TRBJ2-7	TGTGCCAGTGCCGGGACAGCGACCGGACTAGCGGGAGCCGAGCAGTACTTC	CASAGTATGLAGAEQYF
-	-	TRBV28	TRBJ2-7	TGTGCCAGCAGTTGGCCCACGGACAGCCTCTCCTACGAGCAGTACTTC	CASSWPTDSLSYEQYF
-	-	TRBV4-1	TRBJ1-5	TGCGCCAGCAGCCAAGACCCAGATCAGCCCCAGCATTTT	CASSQDPDQPQHF
-	-	TRBV27	TRBJ2-7	TGTGCCAGCAGACAGGGTATCAGCGAGCAGTACTTC	CASRQGISEQYF
-	-	TRBV28	TRBJ1-4	TGTGCCAGCAGTAGACCCGGTCCCGGGTGGGAAAAACTGTTTTTT	CASSRPGPGWEKLFF
-	TRBD1	TRBV2	TRBJ1-5	TGTGCCAGCAGTGCTTTTGGGACAGGGAGCAATCAGCCCCAGCATTTT	CASSAFGTGSNQPQHF
-	TRBD2	TRBV9	TRBJ2-3	TGTGCCAGCAGCGTAGCTGCGGGGGGGAGGACAGATACGCAGTATTTT	CASSVAAGGRTDTQYF
-	TRBD2	TRBV5-6	TRBJ2-1	TGTGCCAGCAGCCCGGGACTAGCGGGGGACAATGAGCAGTTCTTC	CASSPGLAGDNEQFF
-	-	TRBV28	TRBJ1-1	TGTGCCAGCAGTTTGATATCGGGGTCATCGAACACTGAAGCTTTCTTT	CASSLISGSSNTEAFF
-	TRBD2	TRBV7-9	TRBJ2-5	TGTGCCAGCAGCTTAGACGGGAGGTTGGAGACCCAGTACTTC	CASSLDGRLETQYF
-	-	TRBV28	TRBJ2-7	TGTGCCAGCAGTTCGGTTAGGCGGGACCACGACTACGAGCAGTACTTC	CASSSVRRDHDYEQYF
-	-	TRBV4-1	TRBJ2-6	TGCGCCAGCAGCCAAGCACTTGAGGGCCGTCCTGGGGCCAACGTCCTGACTTTC	CASSQALEGRPGANVLTF
-	-	TRBV28	TRBJ2-6	TGTGCCAGCCGGTTATCTGGGGCCAACGTCCTGACTTTC	CASRLSGANVLTF
once	-	TRBV10-3	TRBJ2-1	TGTGCCATGGGCCAGTACAATGAGCAGTTCTTC	CAMGQYNEQFF
-	-	TRBV20-1	TRBJ2-7	TGCAGTGCTAGGACATACGAGCAGTACTTC	CSARTYEQYF
-	TRBD2	TRBV9	TRBJ2-3	TGTGCCAGCAGCTTCTCTAGCGGCAGGGCATCGGATACGCAGTATTTT	CASSFSSGRASDTQYF
-	-	TRBV12-5	TRBJ2-5	TGTGCTAGTGGTGCCGGAGGGGCCCAGTACTTC	CASGAGGAQYF
-	TRBD1	TRBV29-1	TRBJ1-2	TGCAGCGTTGAAGACCAGGGGGTATGGAGCTATGGCTACACCTTC	CSVEDQGVWSYGYTF
once	TRBD2	TRBV6-5	TRBJ2-2	TGTGCCAGCAGTTGGGGGGGAGGCACCGGGGAGCTGTTTTTT	CASSWGGGTGELFF
-	TRBD1	TRBV2	TRBJ1-4	TGTGCCAGCACCTTTGACAGGGGGGTTGAGAATGAAAAACTGTTTTTT	CASTFDRGVENEKLFF
-	TRBD1	TRBV29-1	TRBJ1-1	TGCAGCGTTGAAGAAGGGGACAGGGGGCGAGGTGAAGCTTTCTTT	CSVEEGDRGRGEAFF
-	-	TRBV28	TRBJ1-4	TGTGCCAGCAGTCCGGCCCCAACCGGACAGTTTAATGAAAAACTGTTTTTT	CASSPAPTGQFNEKLFF
-	TRBD2	TRBV7-2	TRBJ2-5	TGTGCCAGCAGCTTAGGTAGCGGGGGGGCCTCGGAGACCCAGTACTTC	CASSLGSGGASETQYF
-	-	TRBV28	TRBJ1-4	TGTGCCAGCAGAGGACAGTTTAATGAAAAACTGTTTTTT	CASRGQFNEKLFF
-	-	TRBV7-2	TRBJ2-2	TGTGCTCAGCACCGAGATCAACGGCAGGGCACCCCCGGGGAGCTGTTTTTT	CAQHRDQRQGTPGELFF
-	-	TRBV2	TRBJ2-2	TGTGCCAGCAGTGAAGAGCCCCCCGGGGAGCTGTTTTTT	CASSEEPPGELFF
-	TRBD1	TRBV25-1	TRBJ2-6	TGTGCCAGCAGTCTACAGGGGGCGGACGGGGCCAACGTCCTGACTTTC	CASSLQGADGANVLTF
-	TRBD1	TRBV19	TRBJ1-2	TGTGCCAGTGGACGGGACAGGGAAGACTATGGCTACACCTTC	CASGRDREDYGYTF
-	TRBD2	TRBV11-2	TRBJ2-3	TGTGCCAGCAGCTTTCGGTCTAGCGGGAGGCAGGCTGATACGCAGTATTTT	CASSFRSSGRQADTQYF
once	-	TRBV5-6	TRBJ1-2	TGTGCCAGCAGCCCGACAGGTGACTACTATGGCTACACCTTC	CASSPTGDYYGYTF
once	TRBD2	TRBV28	TRBJ2-2	TGTGCCAGCAGTCCCCTTGGGACTAGCGGAGCGAACACCGGGGAGCTGTTTTTT	CASSPLGTSGANTGELFF
-	-	TRBV7-6	TRBJ1-1	TGTGCCAGCAGCGTGGGGACGGGGGGGACTGAAGCTTTCTTT	CASSVGTGGTEAFF